This TCR beta chain was identified in a study of naive and memory T cell subsets. As concerns this clonotype: Its antigen is not known.

Trimming at V came to 2 bases and at J to 5 bases, leaving 8 bases not matched to a gene. The CDR3 length is 15 residues. Germline values: CDR1 SGHDT, CDR2 YYEEEE. The beta constant-region primer was an equimolar mix of two oligonucleotides covering TRBC1 and TRBC2. The cDNA 3' end received a ligated single-stranded oligonucleotide carrying the SP2 primer and a 12-nucleotide UMI. A single record per CDR3 protein comes from TCRdb applying MiXCR to the UMI-ligation and nested PCR reads. Of some 150,000 distinct CDR3 sequences listed, over 15% were seen once; the top ten hold about 0.14%. Study outcomes and limitations: The power law exponent of TCR abundance differed between naive and memory cells. There was no ground truth to check naive and memory subset results. Over 85% of naive TCR sequences appeared only once, unlike memory subsets.

This sequence originates from a human donor in good health. Sequencing used naive CD4+ T cells from blood. V is TRBV5-6 and J is TRBJ2-5, with 8 bases matching TRBD1. In nucleotides, the CDR3 is TGTGCCAGCAGCTTTACAGGGGGAGGAAAGGAGACCCAGTACTTC. Its translation is CASSFTGGGKETQYF.